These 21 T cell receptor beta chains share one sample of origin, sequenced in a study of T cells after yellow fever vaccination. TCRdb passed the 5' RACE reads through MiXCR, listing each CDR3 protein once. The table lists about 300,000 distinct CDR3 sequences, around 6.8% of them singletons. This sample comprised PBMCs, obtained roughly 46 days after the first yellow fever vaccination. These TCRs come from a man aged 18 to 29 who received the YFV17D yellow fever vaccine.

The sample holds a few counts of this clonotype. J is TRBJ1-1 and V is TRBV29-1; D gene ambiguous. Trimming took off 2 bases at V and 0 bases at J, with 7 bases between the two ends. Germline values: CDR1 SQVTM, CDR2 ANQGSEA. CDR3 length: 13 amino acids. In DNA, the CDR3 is TGCAGCGTTGAATTAAGGTTGAACACTGAAGCTTTCTTT. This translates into CSVELRLNTEAFF. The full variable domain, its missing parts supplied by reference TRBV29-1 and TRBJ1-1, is SAVISQKPSRDICQRGTSLTIQCQVDSQVTMMFWYRQQPGQSLTLIATANQGSEATYESGFVIDKFPISRPNLTFSTLTVSNMSPEDSSIYLCSVELRLNTEAFFGQGTRLTVV.

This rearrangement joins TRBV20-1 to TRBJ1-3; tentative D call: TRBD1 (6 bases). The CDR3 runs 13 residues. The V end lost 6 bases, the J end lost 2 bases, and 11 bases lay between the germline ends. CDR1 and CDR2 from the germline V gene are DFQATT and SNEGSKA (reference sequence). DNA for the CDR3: TGCAGTGCGCGAGGACAGCCTGGAAACACCATATATTTT. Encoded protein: CSARGQPGNTIYF.

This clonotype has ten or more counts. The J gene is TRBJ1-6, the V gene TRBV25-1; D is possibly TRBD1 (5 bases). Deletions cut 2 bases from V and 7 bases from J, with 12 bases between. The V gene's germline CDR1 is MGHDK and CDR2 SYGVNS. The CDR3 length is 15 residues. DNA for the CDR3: TGTGCCAGCAGTGAACAGGGCATAACCAATTCACCCCTCCACTTT. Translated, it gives CASSEQGITNSPLHF.

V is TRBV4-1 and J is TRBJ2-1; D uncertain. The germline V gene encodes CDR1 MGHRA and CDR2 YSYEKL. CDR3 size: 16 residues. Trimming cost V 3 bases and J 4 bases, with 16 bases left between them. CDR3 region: CASSQEPSRVYNEQFF. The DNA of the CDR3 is TGCGCCAGCAGCCAGGAACCCTCCAGAGTTTACAATGAGCAGTTCTTC.

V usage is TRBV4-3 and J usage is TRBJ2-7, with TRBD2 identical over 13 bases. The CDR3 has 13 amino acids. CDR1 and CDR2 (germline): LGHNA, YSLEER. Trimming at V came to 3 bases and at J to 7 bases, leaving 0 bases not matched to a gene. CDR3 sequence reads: CASSQGLAGEQYF. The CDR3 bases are TGCGCCAGCAGCCAGGGACTAGCGGGGGAGCAGTACTTC.

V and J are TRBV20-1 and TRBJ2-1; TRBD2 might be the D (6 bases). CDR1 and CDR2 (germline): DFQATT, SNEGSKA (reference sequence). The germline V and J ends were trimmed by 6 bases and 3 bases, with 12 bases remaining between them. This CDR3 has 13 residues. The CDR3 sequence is CSARTNIYNEQFF. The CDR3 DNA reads TGCAGTGCCCGGACTAATATCTACAATGAGCAGTTCTTC.

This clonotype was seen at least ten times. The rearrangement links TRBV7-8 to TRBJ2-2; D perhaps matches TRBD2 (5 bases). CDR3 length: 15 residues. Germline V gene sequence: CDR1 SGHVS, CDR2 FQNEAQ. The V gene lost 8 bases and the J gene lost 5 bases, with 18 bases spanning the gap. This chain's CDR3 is CASWLASLGTGELFF. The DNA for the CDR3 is TGTGCCAGCTGGTTGGCTAGCTTGGGGACCGGGGAGCTGTTTTTT.

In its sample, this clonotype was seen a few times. CDR3 sequence (DNA): TGTGCCAGCAGCTCCTGGAGAGAGAAGAACACCGGGGAGCTGTTTTTT. Translation gives CASSSWREKNTGELFF. This rearrangement joins TRBV7-9 to TRBJ2-2; D not resolved. V was pared by 4 bases and J by 1 base, with 13 bases between. In germline, CDR1 is SEHNR, CDR2 FQNEAQ (reference sequence). The CDR3 is 16 amino acids.

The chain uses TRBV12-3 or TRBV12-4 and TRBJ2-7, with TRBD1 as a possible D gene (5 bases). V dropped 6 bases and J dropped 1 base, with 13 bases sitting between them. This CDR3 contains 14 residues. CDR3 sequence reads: CASRARTLSYEQYF. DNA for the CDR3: TGTGCCAGCAGGGCTCGGACACTTTCCTACGAGCAGTACTTC.

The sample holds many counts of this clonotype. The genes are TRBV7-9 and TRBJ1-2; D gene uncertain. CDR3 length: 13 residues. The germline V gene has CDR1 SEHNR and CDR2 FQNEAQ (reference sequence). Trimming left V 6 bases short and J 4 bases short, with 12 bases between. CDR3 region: CASSIAPGYGYTF. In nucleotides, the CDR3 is TGTGCCAGCAGTATAGCCCCGGGCTATGGCTACACCTTC.

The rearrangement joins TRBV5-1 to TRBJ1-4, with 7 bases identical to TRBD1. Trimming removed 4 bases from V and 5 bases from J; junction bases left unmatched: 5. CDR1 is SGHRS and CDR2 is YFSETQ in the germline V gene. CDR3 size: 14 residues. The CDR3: CASSPRGSNEKLFF. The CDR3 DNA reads TGCGCCAGCAGCCCCAGGGGGTCCAATGAAAAACTGTTTTTT. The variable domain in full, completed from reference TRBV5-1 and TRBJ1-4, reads KAGVTQTPRYLIKTRGQQVTLSCSPISGHRSVSWYQQTPGQGLQFLFEYFSETQRNKGNFPGRFSGRQFSNSRSEMNVSTLELGDSALYLCASSPRGSNEKLFFGSGTQLSVL.

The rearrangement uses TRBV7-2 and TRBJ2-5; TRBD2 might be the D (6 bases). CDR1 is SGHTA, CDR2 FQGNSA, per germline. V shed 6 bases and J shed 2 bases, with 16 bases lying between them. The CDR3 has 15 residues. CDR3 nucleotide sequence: TGTGCCAGCAGTCGAGGGACGGCGGGGCAAGAGACCCAGTACTTC. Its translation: CASSRGTAGQETQYF.

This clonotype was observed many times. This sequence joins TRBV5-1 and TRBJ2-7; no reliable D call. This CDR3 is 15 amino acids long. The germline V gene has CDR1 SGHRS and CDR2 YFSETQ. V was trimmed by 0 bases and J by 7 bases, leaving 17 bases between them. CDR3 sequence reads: CASSLVGLRAGEQYF. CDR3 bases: TGCGCCAGCAGCTTGGTCGGGCTCCGGGCCGGAGAGCAGTACTTC.

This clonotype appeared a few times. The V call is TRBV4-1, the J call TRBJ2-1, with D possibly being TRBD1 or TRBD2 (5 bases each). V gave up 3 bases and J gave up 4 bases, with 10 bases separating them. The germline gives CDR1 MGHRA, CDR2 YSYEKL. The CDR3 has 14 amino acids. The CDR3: CASSQGDGYNEQFF. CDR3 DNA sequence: TGCGCCAGCAGCCAGGGGGACGGATACAATGAGCAGTTCTTC.

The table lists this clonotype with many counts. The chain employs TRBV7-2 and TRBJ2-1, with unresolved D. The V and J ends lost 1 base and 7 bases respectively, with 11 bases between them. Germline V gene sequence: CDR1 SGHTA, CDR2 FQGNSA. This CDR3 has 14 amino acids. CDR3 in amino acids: CASSLESLGNEQFF. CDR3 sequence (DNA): TGTGCCAGCAGCTTAGAATCATTGGGTAATGAGCAGTTCTTC.

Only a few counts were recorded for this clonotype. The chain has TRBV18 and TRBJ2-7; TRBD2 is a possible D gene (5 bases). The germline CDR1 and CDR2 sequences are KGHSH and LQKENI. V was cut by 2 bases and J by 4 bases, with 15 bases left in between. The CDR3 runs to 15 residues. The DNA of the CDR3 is TGTGCCAGCTCACCATTTACGGGGATCGAATACGAGCAGTACTTC. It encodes CASSPFTGIEYEQYF.

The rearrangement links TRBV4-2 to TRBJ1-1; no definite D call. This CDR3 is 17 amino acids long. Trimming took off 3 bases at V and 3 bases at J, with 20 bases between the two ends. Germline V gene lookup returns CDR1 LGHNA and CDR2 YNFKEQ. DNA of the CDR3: TGTGCCAGCAGCCAGGCACCGGGGTCGGGAGGCGACACTGAAGCTTTCTTT. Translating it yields CASSQAPGSGGDTEAFF.

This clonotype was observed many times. CDR3 coding DNA: TGTGCCAGCAGACCGGGATCTATTGATTCACCCCTCCACTTT. This codes for CASRPGSIDSPLHF. The chain employs TRBV2 and TRBJ1-6; no clear D. With 6 bases removed from V and 8 bases from J, the gap between germline ends came to 14 bases. The germline CDR1 and CDR2 sequences are SNHLY and FYNNEI. The CDR3 loop spans 14 amino acids.

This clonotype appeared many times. The DNA of the CDR3 is TGTGCCAGCAGCGCCTCCGGGACTAGCGGGGTATACAATGAGCAGTTCTTC. Translating gives CASSASGTSGVYNEQFF. The rearrangement uses TRBV12-3 or TRBV12-4 and TRBJ2-1; 13 bases align to TRBD2. The ends lost 6 bases at V and 4 bases at J; junction bases unmatched: 9. The CDR3 is 17 amino acids.

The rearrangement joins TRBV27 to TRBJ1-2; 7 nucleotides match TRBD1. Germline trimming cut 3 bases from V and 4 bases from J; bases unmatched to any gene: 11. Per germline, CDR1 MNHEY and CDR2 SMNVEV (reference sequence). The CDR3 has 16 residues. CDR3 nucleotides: TGTGCCAGCAGTTTGGGGACAGCCGTTCATCCCTATGGCTACACCTTC. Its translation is CASSLGTAVHPYGYTF.

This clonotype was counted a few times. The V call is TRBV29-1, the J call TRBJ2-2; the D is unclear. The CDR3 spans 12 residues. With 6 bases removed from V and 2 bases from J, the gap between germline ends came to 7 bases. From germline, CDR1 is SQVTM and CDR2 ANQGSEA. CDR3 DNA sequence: TGCAGCGTCGCAGTTAACACCGGGGAGCTGTTTTTT. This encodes CSVAVNTGELFF.